This T cell receptor beta chain was found in a study of blood T cell repertoires in COVID-19. For the study at large: Specimens from acute and convalescent COVID-19 originated in the United States, Italy and Spain. The cDNA or gDNA used as material had been derived from T cells, B-cell-depleted T cells, or PBMCs.

This CDR3 comprises 14 residues. The germline gives CDR1 MNHEY, CDR2 SVGAGI. The J segment lost 2 bases and the V segment lost 5 bases, leaving 5 bases of the junction unmatched. Authors' analysis steps: From reference gene primer amplification, estimates of nucleated cell counts were derived. Produced via immunoSEQ multiplex PCR; TCRdb's table is partial and in-frame only. V and J calls and clone size are as listed in that table; D and trimming were resolved from the DNA. This table has 52,000 or so clones, approximately 84% appearing once. What was sequenced was peripheral blood. This chain links TRBV6-5 with TRBJ2-7; 8 positions match TRBD2. This sequence was found in a man in his sixties or seventies with active COVID-19. The CDR3 bases are TGTGCCAGCAGTACTAGCGGAAGTGCCTACGAGCAGTACTTC. Translating it yields CASSTSGSAYEQYF.